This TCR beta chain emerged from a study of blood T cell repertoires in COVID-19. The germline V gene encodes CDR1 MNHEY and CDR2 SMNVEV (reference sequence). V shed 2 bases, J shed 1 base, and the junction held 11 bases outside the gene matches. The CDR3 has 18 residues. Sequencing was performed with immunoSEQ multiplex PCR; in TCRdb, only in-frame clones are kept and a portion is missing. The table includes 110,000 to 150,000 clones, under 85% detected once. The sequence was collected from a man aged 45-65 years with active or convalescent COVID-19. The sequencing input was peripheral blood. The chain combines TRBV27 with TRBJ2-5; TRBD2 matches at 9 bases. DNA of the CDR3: TGTGCCAGCAGTTTAGGGTCTAGCGGGAATCCCCTCCAAGAGACCCAGTACTTC. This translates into CASSLGSSGNPLQETQYF.